The clone carrying this T cell receptor beta chain was detected a few times. Its specificity is unknown. Compared with germline, one end of the junction differs, possibly owing to a read error. The entry originates in a study of beta chain features in type 1 diabetes. Looking at the study overall: There was similarity between patients and healthy donors in age, gender and cell yields.

As every portion of the isolated RNA was reverse transcribed, the sequencing read expressed TCRB transcripts. Sequencing was performed with immunoSEQ multiplex PCR; in TCRdb, only in-frame clones are kept and a portion is missing. Found here are 250,000 or so clones, approximately 70% of them singletons; the top ten hold 0.053%. Germline V gene sequence: CDR1 SQVTM, CDR2 ANQGSEA. CDR3 length equals 10 residues. General observations from the study: PCR could preferentially amplify shorter templates, alike in patients and controls. Comparison showed that naive, central memory and Treg TCRB repertoires appeared more similar among patients than among healthy donors.

The sequenced sample was naive CD4+ T cells from blood. The sequence was obtained from a man aged 30 to 45 in good health. The V gene is TRBV29-1, the J gene TRBJ2-7, with TRBD2 as a possible D gene (6 bases). The CDR3 protein is CSFRQPGGDF. DNA of the CDR3: TGCAGCTTCCGACAGCCCGGCGGGGACTTC.